These 6 T cell receptor beta chains were sequenced from one sample in a study of T cell responses to AZD1222 COVID-19 vaccine. Here immunoSEQ multiplex PCR was the method, and the copy in TCRdb shows in-frame clones only, minus some. The sample includes about 85,000 clones, approximately 87% of them seen just once. Source: peripheral blood, taken on day 0 of AZD1222 vaccination. The receptors come from an adult in good health.

This chain connects TRBV2 to TRBJ2-3; a weak D match, TRBD1 (6 bases). V lost 6 bases and J 6 bases, leaving 19 bases between the germline ends. CDR1 and CDR2 (germline): SNHLY, FYNNEI. This CDR3 spans 15 amino acids. The CDR3 reads CASSRDPRGGDTQYF. The CDR3, as DNA: TGTGCCAGCAGCCGGGACCCCAGGGGTGGGGATACGCAGTATTTT.

The chain is built from TRBV9 and TRBJ2-5, with D perhaps TRBD1 (5 bases). CDR1 and CDR2 from the germline V gene are SGDLS and YYNGEE. This CDR3 contains 13 residues. V was pared by 1 base and J by 7 bases, with 11 bases between. Here the CDR3 reads CASSVQGPGTQYF. In DNA form, the CDR3 reads TGTGCCAGCAGCGTACAGGGTCCGGGGACCCAGTACTTC.

The CDR3 DNA sequence: TGTGCCTGGAGTCTCGGGGGGTTCACTGAAGCTTTCTTT. Translating it yields CAWSLGGFTEAFF. The rearrangement joins TRBV30 to TRBJ1-1, with a tentative D call TRBD1 (5 bases). Germline CDR1 and CDR2: GTSNPN and SVGIG (reference sequence). V lost 2 bases and J lost 4, with 11 bases in between. The CDR3 runs to 13 residues.

The chain employs TRBV20-1 and TRBJ1-5; the D is unclear. The CDR3 extends over 13 amino acids. The germline CDR1 and CDR2 sequences are DFQATT and SNEGSKA (reference sequence). V lost 3 bases, J lost 1 base, and 7 bases lay in between. This chain's CDR3 is CSASPPSNQPQHF. The DNA of the CDR3 is TGCAGTGCTAGTCCGCCGAGCAATCAGCCCCAGCATTTT.

The V call is TRBV3-1 (or the pseudogene TRBV3-2), the J call TRBJ2-7; no firm D call. V was pared by 3 bases and J by 2 bases, with 17 bases between. The germline V gene encodes CDR1 LGHDT and CDR2 YNNKEL (reference sequence). The CDR3 is made up of 16 amino acids. In DNA form, the CDR3 reads TGTGCCAGCAGCCATCGGCAAACAGAGGACCCCTACGAGCAGTACTTC. It yields the protein CASSHRQTEDPYEQYF.

The chain recombines TRBV19 with TRBJ1-5; the match to TRBD1 covers 9 bases. This CDR3 spans 18 amino acids. After removal of 8 bases from V and 1 base from J, the junction contained 15 bases not matched to a gene. Per the germline V gene, CDR1 is LNHDA and CDR2 is SQIVND (reference sequence). In DNA form, the CDR3 reads TGTGCCAGTGCCCCGGAGACAGGGGGTTTTTCGAGCAATCAGCCCCAGCATTTT. This gives the protein CASAPETGGFSSNQPQHF.